This TCR beta chain was profiled in a study of cytomegalovirus exposure and HLA in healthy donors. The CDR3 sequence is 14 residues long. CDR1 is MNHEY, CDR2 SMNVEV, per germline (reference sequence). Trimming removed 5 bases from V and 8 bases from J, with 15 bases in between. A remark on this clone: The target antigen is unknown. The sample carries other DNA sequences with the same CDR3.

The study, taken as a whole, reports: TCR beta chains numbering 164 were designated cytomegalovirus-associated.

13 Jbeta primers and 60 Vbeta primers were used for the PCR. Profiled with immunoSEQ multiplex PCR; TCRdb holds only in-frame clones, not every one. The profile shows about 89,000 clones, 75% to 90% of them singletons. The clonotype originates from a man in his forties in good health and CMV-seropositive. The J gene is TRBJ1-4, the V gene TRBV27; D not certain. The sample was PBMCs. CDR3 sequence (DNA): TGTGCCAGCAGTCCCCTTGGGCGGGAGGAAAAACTGTTTTTT. It codes for CASSPLGREEKLFF.